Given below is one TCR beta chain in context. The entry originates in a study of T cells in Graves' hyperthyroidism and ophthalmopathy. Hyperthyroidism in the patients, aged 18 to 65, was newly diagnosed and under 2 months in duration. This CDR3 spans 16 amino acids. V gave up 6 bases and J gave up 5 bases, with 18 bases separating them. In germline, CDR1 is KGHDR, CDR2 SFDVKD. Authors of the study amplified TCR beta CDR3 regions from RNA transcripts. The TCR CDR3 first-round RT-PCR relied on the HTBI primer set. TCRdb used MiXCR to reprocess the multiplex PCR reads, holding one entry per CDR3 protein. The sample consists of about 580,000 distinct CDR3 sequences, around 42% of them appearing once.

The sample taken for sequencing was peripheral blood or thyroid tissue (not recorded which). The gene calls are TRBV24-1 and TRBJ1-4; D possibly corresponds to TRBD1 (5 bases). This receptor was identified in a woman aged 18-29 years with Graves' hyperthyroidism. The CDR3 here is CATSYTGTSGNEKLFF. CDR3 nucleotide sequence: TGTGCCACCAGTTATACCGGGACTAGCGGGAATGAAAAACTGTTTTTT.